The sequence of this TCR beta chain was determined in a study of CD8+ T cells in alopecia areata. Background on the study: Patients received oral tofacitinib, 5 to 10 mg twice daily, for moderate-to-severe alopecia areata.

General observations from the study: Among patients, TCR sharing was less clear than in mice, a difference possibly due in part to HLA diversity in the patient population. More clonal than normal scalp was lesional scalp, particularly alopecia totalis/universalis.

Extracted RNA was reverse transcribed into cDNA, the sequencing template. Produced via immunoSEQ multiplex PCR; TCRdb's table is partial and in-frame only. The data show over 150,000 clones, roughly 60% seen once. Sorting of PBMCs yielded the CD4+ and CD8+ T cells. Trimming pared 0 bases from V and 2 bases from J, leaving 13 bases between. Per germline, CDR1 LGHNT and CDR2 FRNRAP. The CDR3 extends over 16 amino acids. About this clone itself: Its specificity is unknown.

This chain joins TRBV12-5 and TRBJ2-5; D perhaps matches TRBD2 (7 bases). The TCR comes from a human donor with alopecia areata. The material sequenced was CD4+ T cells sorted from blood, taken at week 0. The CDR3 here is CASGLVLGGLQETQYF. The CDR3 region has the DNA TGTGCTAGTGGTTTGGTATTAGGGGGACTACAAGAGACCCAGTACTTC.